The 13 T cell receptor beta chains below come from one sample, sequenced in a study of T cell changes during pregnancy in multiple sclerosis. Sequenced by immunoSEQ multiplex PCR; TCRdb stores in-frame clones only, minus some. The sample holds around 50,000 clones, approximately 92% seen once. The specimen was CD4+ T cells from peripheral blood mononuclear cells, collected after pregnancy. These TCRs come from a female donor with multiple sclerosis, enrolled in a pregnancy study.

This chain joins TRBV4-3 and TRBJ1-1; TRBD1 matches at 10 bases. Germline V lookup: CDR1 LGHNA, CDR2 YSLEER. Losses at the gene ends were 1 base for V and 5 bases for J; bases not matched to a gene: 1. The CDR3 runs to 14 residues. CDR3 in amino acids: CASSQGDRGTEAFF. The CDR3 DNA is TGCGCCAGCAGCCAAGGGGACAGGGGAACTGAAGCTTTCTTT.

This chain links TRBV11-1 with TRBJ1-2, with TRBD1 matching over 7 bases. Germline V CDR1 and CDR2: SGHAT, FQDESV (reference sequence). The length of the CDR3 is 13 residues. V lost 10 bases to trimming and J lost 4 bases; unmatched junction nucleotides: 9. This CDR3 reads CATQGVGVYGYTF. In DNA form, the CDR3 reads TGTGCCACCCAGGGGGTCGGCGTCTATGGCTACACCTTC.

The chain recombines TRBV5-4 with TRBJ1-1, with TRBD1 matching 9 bases. Trimming took 4 bases from V and 6 from J; bases not matched to a gene: 1. This CDR3 has 12 residues. Germline CDR1 and CDR2: SGHNT and YYREEE (reference sequence). The CDR3 region is CASSRTGAEAFF. DNA for the CDR3: TGTGCCAGCAGCCGGACAGGGGCTGAAGCTTTCTTT.

The chain recombines TRBV7-2 with TRBJ1-2, with 9 bases matching TRBD1. CDR3 length: 14 amino acids. Germline V gene data show CDR1 as SGHTA and CDR2 as FQGNSA. V shed 5 bases, J shed 6 bases, and the junction held 7 bases outside the gene matches. CDR3 in DNA: TGTGCCAGCAGCGCAAAACAGGGGGCTGATGGCTACACCTTC. Protein sequence: CASSAKQGADGYTF.

This sequence joins TRBV18 and TRBJ2-1, with no clear D. Germline lookup yields CDR1 KGHSH and CDR2 LQKENI. V was cut by 4 bases and J by 5 bases, with 12 bases left in between. The CDR3 has 14 amino acids. The CDR3 DNA reads as TGTGCCAGCTCACGAGACATGAGAGACAATGAGCAGTTCTTC. As protein: CASSRDMRDNEQFF. Combining the CDR3 with reference TRBV18 and TRBJ2-1 gives the whole variable domain NAGVMQNPRHLVRRRGQEARLRCSPMKGHSHVYWYRQLPEEGLKFMVYLQKENIIDESGMPKERFSAEFPKEGPSILRIQQVVRGDSAAYFCASSRDMRDNEQFFGPGTRLTVL.

V is TRBV4-3 and J is TRBJ2-7; a weak D match, TRBD1 (5 bases). CDR3 length equals 15 residues. Per germline, CDR1 LGHNA and CDR2 YSLEER. The V gene lost 0 bases and the J gene lost 2 bases, with 11 bases spanning the gap. CDR3 coding DNA: TGCGCCAGCAGCCAAGACTACAGGCCAACCTACGAGCAGTACTTC. It encodes CASSQDYRPTYEQYF.

This clone was seen repeatedly, ten times or more. The J gene is TRBJ1-1, the V gene TRBV30; no clear D. The germline V gene encodes CDR1 GTSNPN and CDR2 SVGIG (reference sequence). CDR3 length equals 11 residues. V was clipped by 1 base and J by 9 bases, with 9 bases between them. The CDR3 region has the DNA TGTGCCTGGAGTGGCAGTAAAAAAGCTTTCTTT. Amino acid sequence: CAWSGSKKAFF.

The CDR3 region is CASSRSTGGSTEAFF. For the CDR3, the DNA is TGCGCCAGCAGCCGATCGACAGGGGGGTCCACTGAAGCTTTCTTT. The chain couples TRBV5-1 to TRBJ1-1; 9 bases match TRBD1. This CDR3 contains 15 residues. The trim removed 4 bases at V and 4 bases at J, leaving 8 bases unmatched. Germline V gene sequence: CDR1 SGHRS, CDR2 YFSETQ.

The rearrangement uses TRBV15 and TRBJ1-1; 8 nucleotides align to TRBD1. The CDR3 is 15 residues long. J lost 5 bases, V lost 1 base, and 6 bases had no gene match. Germline loops: CDR1 LNHNV, CDR2 YYDKDF (reference sequence). This CDR3 reads CATSRGTGGVTEAFF. CDR3 nucleotides: TGTGCCACCAGCAGAGGCACAGGGGGTGTAACTGAAGCTTTCTTT.

V is TRBV7-2 and J is TRBJ2-7; a possible D gene is TRBD1 (5 bases). CDR3 length equals 14 residues. Trimming left V 1 base short and J 1 base short, with 8 bases between. The germline V gene has CDR1 SGHTA and CDR2 FQGNSA. CDR3 sequence: CASSLGGGSYEQYF. The CDR3 coding sequence is TGTGCCAGCAGCTTAGGGGGCGGATCCTACGAGCAGTACTTC.

This sequence joins TRBV5-6 and TRBJ2-3; 12 bases agree with TRBD2. This CDR3 is 18 amino acids long. CDR1 is SGHDT, CDR2 YYEEEE, per germline. The V and J ends lost 1 base and 3 bases, in that order; junction bases with no gene match: 9. This CDR3 is CASSLWGLAGGQTDTQYF. The CDR3 DNA follows: TGTGCCAGCAGCTTGTGGGGTCTAGCGGGGGGGCAAACAGATACGCAGTATTTT. The variable domain in full, completed from reference TRBV5-6 and TRBJ2-3, reads DAGVTQSPTHLIKTRGQQVTLRCSPKSGHDTVSWYQQALGQGPQFIFQYYEEEERQRGNFPDRFSGHQFPNYSSELNVNALLLGDSALYLCASSLWGLAGGQTDTQYFGPGTRLTVL.

In its sample, this clone was seen a few times. V is TRBV7-3 and J is TRBJ1-1; perhaps TRBD1 as D (5 bases). Germline V CDR1 and CDR2: SGHTA, FQGTGA. Trimming removed 0 bases at V and 4 bases at J, with 9 bases between. The CDR3 is made up of 14 amino acids. CDR3 loop: CASSLTGLGTEAFF. The CDR3 DNA is TGTGCCAGCAGCTTAACGGGGCTCGGCACTGAAGCTTTCTTT.

V is TRBV5-8 and J is TRBJ2-5; maybe TRBD1 (5 bases). Per the germline V gene, CDR1 is SGHTS and CDR2 is YDEGEE. Deletions cut 0 bases from V and 5 bases from J, with 11 bases between. The CDR3 is 14 amino acids. Here the CDR3 DNA reads TGTGCCAGCAGCTTGGACAGGAGTACGGAGACCCAGTACTTC. This codes for CASSLDRSTETQYF.